The 28 T cell receptor beta chains below were found in one sample sequenced in a study of breast tumors, draining lymph nodes, adjacent tissues. TCRdb processed the multiplex PCR reads anew with MiXCR; each CDR3 protein has one entry. The table includes 190,000 or so distinct CDR3 sequences, 30% to 40% detected once. Axillary draining lymph nodes of breast cancer patients supplied the node samples. What was sequenced was axillary lymph node tissue. These receptors came from a female donor with breast cancer. Some clones in this sample may be carry-over from other donors' samples.

The V call is TRBV6-5, the J call TRBJ1-1; D uncertain. In germline, CDR1 is MNHEY, CDR2 SVGAGI. CDR3 length equals 13 residues. Trimming left V 7 bases short and J 1 base short, with 10 bases between. This chain's CDR3 is CASNRNKNTEAFF. Written as DNA, the CDR3 is TGTGCCAGCAACCGTAACAAGAACACTGAAGCTTTCTTT.

This clonotype was detected ten times or more. J is TRBJ2-5 and V is TRBV4-1; the match to TRBD2 covers 13 bases. Germline trimming cut 2 bases from V and 0 bases from J; bases unmatched to any gene: 9. The CDR3 runs 19 residues. The germline gives CDR1 MGHRA, CDR2 YSYEKL. As DNA, the CDR3 is TGCGCCAGCAGCCAAACCGCCGGGACTAGCGGGGCTTACCAAGAGACCCAGTACTTC. Translating it yields CASSQTAGTSGAYQETQYF.

This clonotype turned up a few times. A much larger clone lies one base from this, so it may be a read error. The rearrangement uses TRBV20-1 and TRBJ2-3, with no clear D. This CDR3 spans 17 amino acids. The germline V gene has CDR1 DFQATT and CDR2 SNEGSKA (reference sequence). Trimming shortened V by 0 bases and J by 5 bases, and 21 bases separated the two germline ends. The CDR3 DNA reads as TGCAGTGCTAGAGATGATATGGAGAACCCACGAGGAGATACGCAGTATTTT. It yields the protein CSARDDMENPRGDTQYF.

This clonotype came up many times. V gene TRBV6-1 combines with J gene TRBJ2-1; D gene ambiguous. CDR3 length equals 15 residues. CDR1 and CDR2 (germline): MNHNS, SASEGT. Trimming stripped 3 bases from V and 3 bases from J, with 12 bases between. Written as DNA, the CDR3 is TGTGCCAGCAGTGAGGACCCCGCATTCTACAATGAGCAGTTCTTC. Encoded protein: CASSEDPAFYNEQFF.

This clonotype occurred many times. The rearrangement joins TRBV20-1 to TRBJ2-7, with 9 positions matching TRBD2. Germline V gene lookup returns CDR1 DFQATT and CDR2 SNEGSKA (reference sequence). With 7 bases clipped from V and 3 bases from J, the junction kept 4 bases outside the gene matches. The CDR3 is made up of 12 amino acids. The CDR3 DNA is TGCAGTGGGGAGACTAGCGGCTACGAGCAGTACTTC. Its protein product is CSGETSGYEQYF.

This clonotype was seen at least ten times. The gene calls are TRBV28 and TRBJ1-6, with D perhaps TRBD1 (6 bases). The CDR3 runs to 15 residues. Germline loops: CDR1 MDHEN, CDR2 SYDVKM. Trimming removed 9 bases at V and 6 bases at J, with 18 bases between. This chain's CDR3 is CASSAGTFLNSPLHF. In nucleotides, the CDR3 is TGTGCCAGTTCTGCTGGGACATTTCTTAATTCACCCCTCCACTTT. The full variable domain, completed using reference TRBV28 and TRBJ1-6, is DVKVTQSSRYLVKRTGEKVFLECVQDMDHENMFWYRQDPGLGLRLIYFSYDVKMKEKGDIPEGYSVSREKKERFSLILESASTNQTSMYLCASSAGTFLNSPLHFGNGTRLTVT.

This clonotype was detected only a few times. Possible read error: a much larger clone is one base away. The CDR3 reads CASRNLGADGYTF. CDR3 nucleotides: TGTGCCAGCAGGAACTTGGGGGCCGATGGCTACACCTTC. This chain uses TRBV12-3 or TRBV12-4 with TRBJ1-2; a weak D match, TRBD1 (6 bases). This CDR3 has 13 residues. V was trimmed by 6 bases and J by 6 bases, leaving 14 bases between them.

This clonotype showed up many times. V is TRBV2 and J is TRBJ1-4; the match to TRBD1 covers 11 bases. The CDR3 extends over 15 amino acids. Germline lookup yields CDR1 SNHLY and CDR2 FYNNEI. J was trimmed by 0 bases and V by 7 bases; bases with no gene match: 1. CDR3 DNA: TGTGCCAGCAAGGGACAGGGGGCAACTAATGAAAAACTGTTTTTT. It encodes CASKGQGATNEKLFF.

Ten or more counts support this clonotype. This sequence joins TRBV7-8 and TRBJ2-5, with 7 bases identical to TRBD2. The V gene end was trimmed by 3 bases and the J gene end by 4 bases; junction bases not matched to a gene: 5. This CDR3 is built from 14 residues. CDR1 SGHVS and CDR2 FQNEAQ come from the germline V gene. CDR3 residues: CASSLLGRGETQYF. The CDR3 region has the DNA TGTGCCAGCAGCTTGCTAGGGAGGGGAGAGACCCAGTACTTC.

This clonotype was seen more than once but under ten times. The chain recombines TRBV7-2 with TRBJ1-1; D unclear. Trimming removed 2 bases from V and 3 bases from J, with 7 bases in between. The CDR3 loop spans 13 amino acids. Looked up from germline, CDR1 is SGHTA and CDR2 is FQGNSA. CDR3 residues: CASSLSVDTEAFF. The CDR3 nucleotides are TGTGCCAGCAGCTTATCTGTGGACACTGAAGCTTTCTTT. Based on the CDR3 plus reference TRBV7-2 and TRBJ1-1, the full variable domain is GAGVSQSPSNKVTEKGKDVELRCDPISGHTALYWYRQSLGQGLEFLIYFQGNSAPDKSGLPSDRFSAERTGGSVSTLTIQRTQQEDSAVYLCASSLSVDTEAFFGQGTRLTVV.

This clonotype was counted many times. A much larger clone sits a single nucleotide away, making a read error possible. The chain uses TRBV20-1 and TRBJ1-6; D is unclear. CDR3 length: 12 residues. Germline CDR1 DFQATT, CDR2 SNEGSKA (reference sequence). CDR3 residues: CSAGPANSPPHF. CDR3 nucleotide sequence: TGCAGTGCTGGCCCGGCAAATTCACCCCCCCACTTT.

This clonotype has at least ten counts. This chain uses TRBV10-2 with TRBJ1-2, with 12 bases matching TRBD1. The germline gives CDR1 WSHSY, CDR2 SAAADI. J was trimmed by 2 bases and V by 6 bases; bases with no gene match: 4. The CDR3 is 15 residues long. CDR3 sequence reads: CASRAGTGGNYGYTF. The CDR3 bases are TGCGCCAGCAGGGCCGGGACAGGGGGCAACTATGGCTACACCTTC.

Worth noting for this clonotype: A much larger clone differs from this one at a single base, so this may be a read error. The genes are TRBV6-5 and TRBJ2-1, with 13 nucleotides matching TRBD2. Germline V lookup: CDR1 MNHEY, CDR2 SVGAGI. The CDR3 runs 15 residues. V was clipped by 5 bases and J by 6 bases; unmatched bases: 4. The CDR3 protein is CASSRTSGGTNEQFF. CDR3 in DNA: TGTGCCAGCAGTCGGACTAGCGGGGGAACCAATGAGCAGTTCTTC.

This clonotype was recorded many times. The rearrangement uses TRBV7-2 and TRBJ2-5; D tentatively fits TRBD1 or TRBD2 (5 bases each). The germline gives CDR1 SGHTA, CDR2 FQGNSA. This CDR3 is 15 amino acids long. The germline V and J ends were trimmed by 6 bases and 2 bases, with 16 bases remaining between them. The CDR3 protein is CASSLPGPSQETQYF. The CDR3 nucleotides read TGTGCCAGCAGTTTACCGGGACCGTCGCAAGAGACCCAGTACTTC. The whole variable domain, remainder taken from reference TRBV7-2 and TRBJ2-5, is GAGVSQSPSNKVTEKGKDVELRCDPISGHTALYWYRQSLGQGLEFLIYFQGNSAPDKSGLPSDRFSAERTGGSVSTLTIQRTQQEDSAVYLCASSLPGPSQETQYFGPGTRLLVL.

Of note for this clonotype: This may come from a read error, since a much larger clone is one base off. The V and J genes are TRBV20-1 and TRBJ2-1; TRBD2 aligns across 13 bases. CDR3 size: 15 residues. J was trimmed by 6 bases and V by 5 bases; bases with no gene match: 7. The germline gives CDR1 DFQATT, CDR2 SNEGSKA (reference sequence). The CDR3, as DNA: TGCAGTGCTGTCCTACTAGCGGGAGGGTCCAATGAGCAGTTCTTC. As protein: CSAVLLAGGSNEQFF.

This clonotype was detected ten times or more. The chain recombines TRBV6-5 with TRBJ2-2; D tentatively reads TRBD1 or TRBD2 (6 bases each). Germline V gene sequence: CDR1 MNHEY, CDR2 SVGAGI. The CDR3 extends over 15 amino acids. V was pared by 8 bases and J by 1 base, with 14 bases between. This chain's CDR3 is CASGRGGWNTGELFF. In nucleotides, the CDR3 is TGTGCCAGCGGGAGAGGGGGGTGGAACACCGGGGAGCTGTTTTTT.

This clonotype was seen only a few times. This may arise from a read error, as a much more abundant clone is one base away. Because the CDR3 is missing its conserved closing phenylalanine or tryptophan, this is likely a read error. The genes are TRBV7-2 and TRBJ1-2, with D possibly matching TRBD1 (5 bases). This CDR3 has 14 amino acids. V was clipped by 6 bases and J by 2 bases, with 13 bases between them. Germline-derived CDR1 and CDR2 are SGHTA and FQGNSA. DNA of the CDR3: TGTGCCAGCAGTCATTATGAGGGGAACTATGGCTACACCCTC. Protein: CASSHYEGNYGYTL.

In this sample, this clonotype turned up many times. The chain is built from TRBV4-1 and TRBJ2-1; D uncertain. In germline, CDR1 is MGHRA, CDR2 YSYEKL. CDR3 length equals 15 residues. Trimming stripped 0 bases from V and 1 base from J, with 7 bases between. The CDR3 loop is CASSQDSISYNEQFF. The CDR3, as DNA: TGCGCCAGCAGCCAAGACTCTATTTCCTACAATGAGCAGTTCTTC.

This clonotype was seen only once. Possible read error: a much larger clone is one base away. The chain is built from TRBV30 and TRBJ1-3; no clear D gene. The germline V gene encodes CDR1 GTSNPN and CDR2 SVGIG (reference sequence). V lost 8 bases, J lost 2 bases, and 13 bases lay in between. This CDR3 has 13 amino acids. The CDR3: CAQKKDPGNTIYF. The CDR3 coding sequence is TGTGCCCAAAAGAAAGACCCTGGAAACACCATATATTTT.

The CDR3: CASRLGYSSYEQYF. The CDR3 DNA reads as TGTGCCAGCAGATTGGGTTATAGCTCCTACGAGCAGTACTTC. The chain uses TRBV11-2 and TRBJ2-7; no clear D. CDR1 and CDR2 from the germline V gene are SGHAT and FQNNGV. This CDR3 spans 14 amino acids. V was shortened by 6 bases and J by 0 bases, with 12 bases between the two germline ends.

V and J are TRBV4-2 and TRBJ1-1; 9 bases are a match to TRBD1. Germline V gene sequence: CDR1 LGHNA, CDR2 YNFKEQ. Unmatched junction bases numbered 8, after V lost 2 bases and J lost 1 base. CDR3 size: 17 residues. CDR3 loop: CASSQPPGQGKNTEAFF. CDR3 bases: TGTGCCAGCAGCCAACCTCCGGGACAGGGAAAGAACACTGAAGCTTTCTTT.

Worth noting for this clonotype: This may be a read error, as it is one base from a much larger clone. This chain links TRBV5-5 with TRBJ2-1, with a tentative D call TRBD2 (5 bases). The CDR3 covers 13 residues. Germline V gene sequence: CDR1 SGHKS, CDR2 YYEKEE (reference sequence). In nucleotides, the CDR3 is TGTGCCGGCAGCTTCAGGAGGTACAATGAGCAGTTCTTC. As protein: CAGSFRRYNEQFF.

This clonotype came up many times. V usage is TRBV20-1 and J usage is TRBJ2-1; TRBD2 matches 7 bases. V shed 4 bases and J 2 bases; nucleotides not matched to a gene: 11. Germline V gene lookup returns CDR1 DFQATT and CDR2 SNEGSKA (reference sequence). The CDR3 runs to 16 residues. CDR3 sequence reads: CSANPVARGTYNEQFF. CDR3 bases: TGCAGTGCTAACCCCGTAGCGCGGGGGACCTACAATGAGCAGTTCTTC.

This clonotype has a handful of counts. The chain employs TRBV28 and TRBJ1-3; the D gene is possibly TRBD1 (6 bases). The CDR3 runs 17 residues. CDR1 MDHEN and CDR2 SYDVKM come from the germline V gene. The V gene lost 7 bases and the J gene lost 1 base, with 20 bases spanning the gap. CDR3: CASIRPGAGPSGNTIYF. The CDR3 nucleotides read TGTGCCAGCATTCGGCCAGGGGCAGGCCCGTCTGGAAACACCATATATTTT.

The chain links TRBV2 to TRBJ1-2; 9 nucleotides line up with TRBD1. Germline values: CDR1 SNHLY, CDR2 FYNNEI. The CDR3 has 13 amino acids. The V and J ends lost 6 bases and 6 bases, in that order; junction bases with no gene match: 5. CDR3 amino acids: CASREGTGHGYTF. CDR3 in DNA: TGTGCCAGCAGGGAGGGGACAGGGCATGGCTACACCTTC.

This chain joins TRBV19 and TRBJ1-3, with D possibly TRBD1 on 6 matching bases. This CDR3 comprises 17 residues. Germline CDR1 reads LNHDA; CDR2 reads SQIVND (reference sequence). V shed 5 bases and J shed 4 bases, with 21 bases lying between them. CDR3 bases: TGTGCCAGTAGTGGTGCTTTTCGTGGACAGCCAGGAAACACCATATATTTT. The encoded protein is CASSGAFRGQPGNTIYF.

This clonotype was observed many times. DNA for the CDR3: TGTGCCAGCACGGTCAGTAGGGGCCGTTTCACCTTC. Translating gives CASTVSRGRFTF. The rearrangement uses TRBV6-2 or TRBV6-3 and TRBJ1-2, with a weak D call TRBD1 (5 bases). V lost 7 bases, J lost 13 bases, and 19 bases lay in between. CDR3 size: 12 residues. Germline V gene data show CDR1 as MNHEY and CDR2 as SVGEGT.

This clonotype was detected many times. The chain employs TRBV6-6 and TRBJ1-6; D not certain. CDR3 length: 16 amino acids. The germline gives CDR1 MNHNY, CDR2 SVGAGI (reference sequence). V shed 2 bases and J shed 8 bases, with 16 bases lying between them. The CDR3 coding sequence is TGTGCCAGCAGTTACGGGTATCTCGATGGGTATTCACCCCTCCACTTT. Translation gives CASSYGYLDGYSPLHF.